This TCR beta chain appears in the sequencing data of a study of blood T cell repertoires in COVID-19. Overall study: The United States, Italy and Spain provided the acute and convalescent COVID-19 samples. The cDNA or gDNA used as material had been derived from T cells, B-cell-depleted T cells, or PBMCs.

Per the original data handling: Estimates of nucleated cell counts were drawn from the amplification of reference gene primers. Clones were read by immunoSEQ multiplex PCR, and TCRdb kept only the in-frame ones, dropping some. V, J and clone size were drawn from that table, and D and trimming were deduced from the DNA. The table includes around 480,000 clones, roughly 88% detected once. In germline, CDR1 is LGHNT, CDR2 FRNRAP. V was clipped by 4 bases and J by 4 bases; unmatched bases: 9. This CDR3 has 17 residues. Specimen: peripheral blood. This TCR came from a woman between 50 and 59 years old with COVID-19, enrolled during active disease. V usage is TRBV12-5 and J usage is TRBJ2-5; TRBD2 agrees at 13 bases. The CDR3 DNA is TGTGCTAGTGGTTCCCCGACTAGCGGGGGGATCGGAGAGACCCAGTACTTC. Translating gives CASGSPTSGGIGETQYF.